This T cell receptor (beta chain) was sequenced in a study of T cells in Graves' hyperthyroidism and ophthalmopathy. The overall study: Upon initial diagnosis and before any treatment, peripheral blood was collected. Study conclusions and caveats: Most thyroid clonotypes expanded above 0.001 were also detected in blood.

The CDR3 consists of 17 residues. V shed 1 base and J 9 bases; nucleotides not matched to a gene: 6. Regions amplified from RNA transcripts were the TCR beta CDR3 regions. TCR CDR3 regions were first amplified by RT-PCR with HTBI primers. Each CDR3 protein gets one entry after TCRdb re-called the multiplex PCR reads with MiXCR. The sample includes hundreds of thousands of distinct CDR3 sequences, approximately 13% of them seen just once. Notes on this clonotype: What it binds is unknown.

Sequencing input: blood. The TCR sequence derives from a woman between 18 and 29 years old with Graves' hyperthyroidism. The chain links TRBV12-3 or TRBV12-4 to TRBJ2-1; 16 bases line up with TRBD2. CDR3 nucleotide sequence: TGTGCCAGCAGTTTAGGGGTCGGGACTAGCGGGAGGGCTGAGCAGTTCTTC. It yields the protein CASSLGVGTSGRAEQFF.